This TCR beta chain was retrieved from a study of blood T cell repertoires in COVID-19. TCRdb's table, derived via immunoSEQ multiplex PCR, lists solely in-frame clones and lacks some. This table holds roughly 520,000 clones, 88% found once. Germline CDR1 SGHAT, CDR2 FQNNGV. CDR3 length: 16 residues. V dropped 2 bases and J dropped 1; count of bases not matched to a gene: 4. This clonotype was obtained from a woman in her 40s who had recovered from COVID-19. Material for sequencing was PBMCs or T cells enriched from blood (not recorded which). The chain is built from TRBV11-2 and TRBJ2-7; TRBD1 matches at 11 bases. The CDR3 loop is CASSLPGTGGSYEQYF. For the CDR3, the DNA is TGTGCCAGCAGCTTACCGGGGACAGGGGGGTCCTACGAGCAGTACTTC.